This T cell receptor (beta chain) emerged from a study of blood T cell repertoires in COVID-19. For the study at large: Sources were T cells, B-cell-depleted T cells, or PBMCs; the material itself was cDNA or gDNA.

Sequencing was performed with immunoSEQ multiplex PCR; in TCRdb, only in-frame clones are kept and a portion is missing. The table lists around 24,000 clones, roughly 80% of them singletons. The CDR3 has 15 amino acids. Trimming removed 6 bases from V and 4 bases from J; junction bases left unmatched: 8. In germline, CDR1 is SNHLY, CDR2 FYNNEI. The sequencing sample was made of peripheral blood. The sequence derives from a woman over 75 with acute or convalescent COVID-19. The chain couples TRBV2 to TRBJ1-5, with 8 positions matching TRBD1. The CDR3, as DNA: TGTGCCAGCAGCGCTGGGACAGGCATTAATCAGCCCCAGCATTTT. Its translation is CASSAGTGINQPQHF.